Listed here are 12 T cell receptor beta chains from one sample, sequenced in a study of blood T cell repertoires in COVID-19. The repertoire was sequenced with immunoSEQ multiplex PCR; TCRdb's copy has only in-frame clones and lacks some. The sample shows around 300,000 clones, approximately 87% of them seen only once. The sequencing sample was made of peripheral blood. These receptors came from a woman aged 25 to 39 with COVID-19, enrolled during active disease.

This clone occurred once. The chain links TRBV9 to TRBJ2-3, with TRBD2 matching 10 bases. This CDR3 spans 15 amino acids. The V and J ends lost 1 base and 5 bases, in that order; junction bases with no gene match: 4. Looked up from germline, CDR1 is SGDLS and CDR2 is YYNGEE. The CDR3 loop is CASSVFTSGKDTQYF. CDR3 nucleotide sequence: TGTGCCAGCAGCGTATTCACTAGCGGGAAAGATACGCAGTATTTT.

V usage is TRBV6-5 and J usage is TRBJ2-1; TRBD1 aligns across 9 bases. Germline CDR1 and CDR2: MNHEY and SVGAGI. The CDR3 contains 13 residues. Germline trimming cut 6 bases from V and 6 bases from J; bases unmatched to any gene: 3. CDR3 in amino acids: CASRPTGGNEQFF. In DNA form, the CDR3 reads TGTGCCAGCAGACCGACAGGGGGCAATGAGCAGTTCTTC.

This clone was observed a handful of times. This chain links TRBV5-1 with TRBJ1-2, with TRBD1 as a possible D gene (6 bases). The germline gives CDR1 SGHRS, CDR2 YFSETQ. The V end lost 5 bases, the J end lost 7 bases, and 18 bases lay between the germline ends. The CDR3 sequence is 14 residues long. In DNA, the CDR3 is TGCGCCAGCAGTTTCCACAGGGAGGGTAGTGGCTACACCTTC. This translates into CASSFHREGSGYTF.

This clone was counted only a few times. The rearrangement uses TRBV25-1 and TRBJ2-5, with a tentative D call TRBD1 (6 bases). The V gene lost 1 base and the J gene lost 2 bases, with 11 bases spanning the gap. The CDR3 has 15 residues. CDR1 and CDR2 (germline): MGHDK, SYGVNS. In DNA, the CDR3 is TGTGCCAGCAGTGAATTCTGGACAGAACAAGAGACCCAGTACTTC. Translating gives CASSEFWTEQETQYF.

V and J are TRBV2 and TRBJ2-1; D not certain. The CDR3 extends over 12 amino acids. Germline loops: CDR1 SNHLY, CDR2 FYNNEI. V gave up 4 bases and J gave up 5 bases, with 6 bases separating them. In DNA form, the CDR3 reads TGTGCCAGCAGTGTCCGGGACAATGAGCAGTTCTTC. Its protein is CASSVRDNEQFF. Based on the CDR3 plus reference TRBV2 and TRBJ2-1, the full variable domain is EPEVTQTPSHQVTQMGQEVILRCVPISNHLYFYWYRQILGQKVEFLVSFYNNEISEKSEIFDDQFSVERPDGSNFTLKIRSTKLEDSAMYFCASSVRDNEQFFGPGTRLTVL.

The J gene is TRBJ1-3, the V gene TRBV29-1; D ambiguous. Per the germline V gene, CDR1 is SQVTM and CDR2 is ANQGSEA. There are 13 residues in the CDR3. The V end lost 6 bases, the J end lost 0 bases, and 9 bases lay between the germline ends. The CDR3 DNA sequence: TGCAGCGTCCTTGAGAGCTCTGGAAACACCATATATTTT. It specifies CSVLESSGNTIYF.

V usage is TRBV7-2 and J usage is TRBJ2-6; no firm D call. The germline CDR1 and CDR2 sequences are SGHTA and FQGNSA. This CDR3 spans 14 amino acids. V gave up 2 bases and J gave up 4 bases, with 6 bases separating them. CDR3 in DNA: TGTGCCAGCAGCTTACGGTGGGGGGCCAACGTCCTGACTTTC. Translating it yields CASSLRWGANVLTF.

The J gene is TRBJ1-1, the V gene TRBV6-5; TRBD1 might be the D (6 bases). V lost 0 bases and J 0 bases, leaving 11 bases between the germline ends. The CDR3 is 16 amino acids. Germline V gene data show CDR1 as MNHEY and CDR2 as SVGAGI. The CDR3 sequence: CASSYSINRVNTEAFF. For the CDR3, the DNA is TGTGCCAGCAGTTACTCGATCAACAGGGTGAACACTGAAGCTTTCTTT.

This chain uses TRBV3-1 (or the pseudogene TRBV3-2) with TRBJ1-2, with 8 bases aligning to TRBD1. The trim removed 4 bases at V and 6 bases at J, leaving 4 bases unmatched. This CDR3 region has 13 residues. Germline CDR1 reads LGHDT; CDR2 reads YNNKEL (reference sequence). The CDR3 DNA is TGTGCCAGCAGCCGCTTACAGGGGGATGGCTACACCTTC. Translated: CASSRLQGDGYTF.

This chain links TRBV27 with TRBJ2-7; D not certain. The V and J ends lost 0 bases and 2 bases respectively, with 11 bases between them. The V gene's germline CDR1 is MNHEY and CDR2 SMNVEV (reference sequence). The CDR3 has 15 amino acids. The CDR3 region is CASSLSPDITYEQYF. The CDR3 nucleotides read TGTGCCAGCAGTTTATCTCCCGACATAACCTACGAGCAGTACTTC.

This sequence joins TRBV7-9 and TRBJ2-7; 9 bases match TRBD2. Germline assignment: CDR1 SEHNR and CDR2 FQNEAQ (reference sequence). CDR3 length: 18 residues. The V and J ends lost 4 bases and 3 bases, in that order; junction bases with no gene match: 16. The CDR3: CASSSLNKGLASNYEQYF. As DNA, the CDR3 is TGTGCCAGCAGCTCCCTCAACAAAGGACTAGCGAGTAACTACGAGCAGTACTTC.

This chain links TRBV19 with TRBJ1-4; the D is unclear. Germline assignment: CDR1 LNHDA and CDR2 SQIVND (reference sequence). This CDR3 comprises 18 residues. V lost 3 bases, J lost 0 bases, and 17 bases lay in between. The CDR3 here is CASSILGSSFATNEKLFF. For the CDR3, the DNA is TGTGCCAGTAGTATTCTCGGGTCCTCCTTTGCAACTAATGAAAAACTGTTTTTT.